This is a list of T cell receptor beta chains from one sample in a study of identical twins. A single record per CDR3 protein comes from TCRdb applying MiXCR to the 5' RACE reads. The table shows hundreds of thousands of distinct CDR3 sequences, with roughly 20% occurring only once. This sample also appeared in a second study, on T cells expressing NK-cell markers.

The sequenced material came from PBMCs. The receptors were gathered from a woman under 30 in good health. CDR3s include the opening cysteine and the closing phenylalanine or tryptophan. The D gene is left open where the match is weak. Size is stated for part of the rows, as once, few or many counts, or as a class when the clone is expanded.

J,D,V,size,CDR3,DNA
TRBJ2-7,TRBD2,TRBV14,few,CASSQTAGVPHEQYF,TGTGCCAGCAGCCAGACGGCGGGGGTCCCCCACGAGCAGTACTTC
TRBJ2-7,NA,TRBV18,NA,CASSPSGHPGWGRQYF,TGTGCCAGCTCACCTTCGGGACACCCTGGATGGGGTAGGCAGTACTTC
TRBJ2-1,TRBD2,TRBV5-1,few,CASSLYAGRTYNEQFF,TGCGCCAGCAGCTTGTACGCCGGGAGGACCTACAATGAGCAGTTCTTC
TRBJ2-5,NA,TRBV14,few,CASSQYISETQYF,TGTGCCAGCAGCCAATACATATCGGAGACCCAGTACTTC
TRBJ2-7,TRBD2,TRBV7-9,NA,CASSNRQSGSSYEQYF,TGTGCCAGCAGCAACCGTCAGAGCGGGAGCTCCTACGAGCAGTACTTC
TRBJ2-5,NA,TRBV12-3/TRBV12-4,many,CASKDYQETQYF,TGTGCCAGCAAGGACTACCAAGAGACCCAGTACTTC
TRBJ2-7,NA,TRBV25-1,NA,CASSDQGRYEQYF,TGTGCCAGCAGTGATCAAGGGAGGTACGAGCAGTACTTC
TRBJ2-7,TRBD1,TRBV10-3,NA,CAITSSGQGSYEQYF,TGTGCCATCACTTCATCGGGACAGGGTTCTTACGAGCAGTACTTC
TRBJ1-1,TRBD1,TRBV12-3/TRBV12-4,many,CASSSRDRGTEAFF,TGTGCCAGCAGTTCCCGGGACAGAGGCACTGAAGCTTTCTTT
TRBJ2-1,NA,TRBV24-1,few,CATGLGNEQFF,TGTGCCACGGGACTGGGTAATGAGCAGTTCTTC
TRBJ1-6,TRBD1,TRBV20-1,NA,CSAKRQGVDSPLHF,TGCAGTGCTAAGAGACAGGGGGTGGATTCACCCCTCCACTTT
TRBJ2-3,TRBD2,TRBV6-2/TRBV6-3,NA,CASSDGLASTDTQYF,TGTGCCAGCAGTGATGGACTAGCAAGCACAGATACGCAGTATTTT
TRBJ2-1,NA,TRBV20-1,few,CSARDLARGSYNEQFF,TGCAGTGCTAGAGATCTGGCTAGGGGCTCCTACAATGAGCAGTTCTTC
TRBJ2-3,NA,TRBV7-3,many,CASSLSPGDTQYF,TGTGCCAGCAGCTTAAGTCCGGGAGATACGCAGTATTTT
TRBJ2-3,NA,TRBV20-1,once,CSAREWVGDTQYF,TGCAGTGCTAGAGAGTGGGTTGGAGATACGCAGTATTTT
TRBJ2-2,NA,TRBV5-6,many,CASSGTNTGELFF,TGTGCCAGTTCCGGGACGAACACCGGGGAGCTGTTTTTT
TRBJ2-7,NA,TRBV5-1,few,CASRFRLVVDEQYF,TGCGCCAGCCGATTCCGACTAGTCGTCGACGAGCAGTACTTC
TRBJ2-4,NA,TRBV5-1,few,CASSFMGQGAKNIQYF,TGCGCCAGCAGCTTTATGGGCCAAGGTGCCAAAAACATTCAGTACTTC
TRBJ2-1,TRBD2,TRBV2,NA,CASSFGLAGGSYNEQFF,TGTGCCAGCAGTTTCGGACTAGCGGGGGGGTCCTACAATGAGCAGTTCTTC
TRBJ2-2,NA,TRBV19,few,CASSIQATNTGELFF,TGTGCCAGTAGTATCCAGGCGACGAACACCGGGGAGCTGTTTTTT
TRBJ2-1,NA,TRBV6-5,NA,CASSYGRRKFF,TGTGCCAGCAGTTACGGGCGCAGGAAGTTCTTC
TRBJ1-1,TRBD1,TRBV12-3/TRBV12-4,few,CASSNNLGQGRTEAFF,TGTGCCAGCAGTAATAACCTGGGACAGGGAAGGACTGAAGCTTTCTTT
TRBJ2-1,NA,TRBV3-2,NA,CATCQIIRSYNEQFF,TGTGCCACCTGCCAGATTATAAGGTCCTACAATGAGCAGTTCTTC
TRBJ2-1,NA,TRBV20-1,NA,CSARSPRGDEQFF,TGCAGTGCTAGATCCCCTAGGGGGGATGAGCAGTTCTTC
TRBJ1-5,NA,TRBV12-3/TRBV12-4,NA,CASSGGRNNQPQHF,TGTGCCAGCAGCGGAGGGAGGAACAATCAGCCCCAGCATTTT
TRBJ2-1,NA,TRBV29-1,NA,CSVEQENEQFF,TGCAGCGTTGAACAAGAAAATGAGCAGTTCTTC
TRBJ2-2,NA,TRBV29-1,NA,CSVEPGVTGELFF,TGCAGCGTTGAACCGGGAGTCACCGGGGAGCTGTTTTTT
TRBJ2-1,NA,TRBV9,few,CASSVVAQGWNNEQFF,TGTGCCAGCAGCGTAGTCGCACAGGGTTGGAACAATGAGCAGTTCTTC
TRBJ2-2,TRBD2,TRBV15,few,CATSGPVAGAGTGELFF,TGTGCCACCAGCGGCCCCGTGGCGGGAGCTGGCACCGGGGAGCTGTTTTTT
TRBJ2-1,NA,TRBV12-3/TRBV12-4,few,CASSLSSDEQFF,TGTGCCAGCAGTTTAAGCAGCGATGAGCAGTTCTTC
TRBJ2-3,NA,TRBV20-1,few,CSAFGVTDTQYF,TGCAGTGCTTTCGGGGTCACAGATACGCAGTATTTT
TRBJ2-1,TRBD2,TRBV6-5,many,CASSYGRLAGAYNEQFF,TGTGCCAGCAGTTACGGCAGACTAGCGGGAGCTTACAATGAGCAGTTCTTC
TRBJ1-1,TRBD1,TRBV10-3,NA,CAIRETGSTEAFF,TGTGCCATCAGGGAGACAGGGTCTACTGAAGCTTTCTTT
TRBJ2-5,NA,TRBV28,once,CASSLGREAQYF,TGTGCCAGCAGTTTAGGCAGGGAGGCCCAGTACTTC
TRBJ2-1,TRBD1,TRBV7-9,NA,CASSLGRTGKSEQFF,TGTGCCAGCAGCTTGGGGAGGACAGGGAAATCTGAGCAGTTCTTC